This T cell receptor beta chain was found in a study of cytomegalovirus exposure and HLA in healthy donors. This clone was counted a few times. Its matching antigen is unknown. Study-wide results and caveats: A later analysis found most CMV-associated TCR beta chains apparently HLA-restricted. The authors confirmed in vitro that three CMV-associated chains were specific for CMV antigens. Later examination showed HLA-associated TCR beta chains had greater clonal expansion than equally common others.

V lost 2 bases and J lost 4, with 11 bases in between. This CDR3 has 14 amino acids. Germline CDR1 LGHNA, CDR2 YNFKEQ. Primers: 60 Vbeta forward and 13 Jbeta reverse. Profiled with immunoSEQ multiplex PCR; TCRdb holds only in-frame clones, not every one. Of tens of thousands of clones in the sample, less than 80% were seen once. Sequencing was performed on PBMCs. This chain uses TRBV4-2 with TRBJ1-1; D is perhaps TRBD1 (6 bases). This sequence was found in a man aged 60 to 75 in good health and CMV-seropositive. CDR3 residues: CASSQRQAFTEAFF. The CDR3 DNA sequence: TGTGCCAGCAGCCAACGACAGGCGTTCACTGAAGCTTTCTTT.